This T cell receptor beta chain was retrieved from a study of cytomegalovirus exposure and HLA in healthy donors. Findings and caveats of the study: A subsequent analysis found that TCR clusters from the first cohort also tended to co-occur in the 120 or so validation repertoires, with around 94% of cluster scores above 0. Usually a TCR sequence was rare, but some public TCRs were found in many donors.

A remark on this clone: Its antigen is not known.

Trimming pared 5 bases from V and 2 bases from J, leaving 18 bases between. The length of the CDR3 is 16 residues. In germline, CDR1 is SEHNR, CDR2 FQNEAQ (reference sequence). The data were produced by immunoSEQ multiplex PCR, yet TCRdb's version contains in-frame clones alone and is incomplete. The table records more than 150,000 clones, more than 75% of them present only once. This clonotype was sampled from a man aged 18-30 years in good health and CMV-seronegative. The V and J genes are TRBV7-9 and TRBJ2-5; D possibly corresponds to TRBD1 (6 bases). Sample: PBMCs. The CDR3 nucleotides are TGTGCCAGCAGCCAAATAGGGGACAACTCACAAGAGACCCAGTACTTC. Protein product: CASSQIGDNSQETQYF.